Below are 27 T cell receptor beta chains sequenced from a single sample in a study of T cell responses to AZD1222 COVID-19 vaccine. Clones were sequenced by immunoSEQ multiplex PCR, and TCRdb holds only the in-frame ones, with some missing. Of around 67,000 clones listed, 83% are singletons. Sequenced material: peripheral blood, taken 28 days after the second AZD1222 dose. Receptors were obtained from an adult who received the AZD1222 COVID-19 vaccine.

This CDR3 reads CASEDGGASEKLFF. The CDR3 nucleotides are TGTGCCAGTGAGGACGGGGGGGCCAGTGAAAAACTGTTTTTT. V usage is TRBV6-5 and J usage is TRBJ1-4, with a weak D call TRBD1 (6 bases). Trimming shortened V by 9 bases and J by 7 bases, and 18 bases separated the two germline ends. Germline V gene data show CDR1 as MNHEY and CDR2 as SVGAGI. This CDR3 is 14 amino acids long.

This clone appeared a single time. The chain joins TRBV6-1 to TRBJ1-4, with D hard to call. Germline V gene sequence: CDR1 MNHNS, CDR2 SASEGT. Deletions cut 3 bases from V and 7 bases from J, with 21 bases between. The CDR3 has 17 amino acids. The CDR3 DNA follows: TGTGCCAGCAGTGATCCCCTCGATGAGGCAGGTATTGAAAAACTGTTTTTT. Translated, it gives CASSDPLDEAGIEKLFF.

The rearrangement joins TRBV2 to TRBJ1-4, with D perhaps TRBD1 (5 bases). The V end lost 6 bases, the J end lost 5 bases, and 13 bases lay between the germline ends. The CDR3 is made up of 14 amino acids. CDR1 and CDR2 from the germline V gene are SNHLY and FYNNEI. The CDR3: CASRAGTENEKLFF. As DNA, the CDR3 is TGTGCCAGCAGAGCCGGGACGGAAAATGAAAAACTGTTTTTT. The whole variable domain, filled in from reference TRBV2 and TRBJ1-4, reads EPEVTQTPSHQVTQMGQEVILRCVPISNHLYFYWYRQILGQKVEFLVSFYNNEISEKSEIFDDQFSVERPDGSNFTLKIRSTKLEDSAMYFCASRAGTENEKLFFGSGTQLSVL.

Here the CDR3 DNA reads TGTGCCAGCAGCTTAGTCGCCCGAGGGTCGGACTATGGCTACACCTTC. Its protein product is CASSLVARGSDYGYTF. The chain couples TRBV11-2 to TRBJ1-2; D gene ambiguous. This CDR3 contains 16 residues. V dropped 1 base and J dropped 3 bases, with 15 bases sitting between them. CDR1 SGHAT and CDR2 FQNNGV come from the germline V gene.

The genes are TRBV7-6 and TRBJ2-2; D is tentatively TRBD1 or TRBD2 (5 bases each). Trimming shortened V by 2 bases and J by 3 bases, and 16 bases separated the two germline ends. This CDR3 contains 17 residues. Germline V gene sequence: CDR1 SGHVS, CDR2 FNYEAQ. CDR3 nucleotides: TGTGCCAGCAGCTTATATATGGGGGTTCAAGACACCGGGGAGCTGTTTTTT. This translates into CASSLYMGVQDTGELFF.

This clone was seen more than once but under ten times. The J gene is TRBJ2-5, the V gene TRBV21-1; the table's TRBD1 call for D was not verified on the DNA. TRBV21-1 is designated a pseudogene. The CDR3 has 15 amino acids. The CDR3 sequence is CANHVRRDRVKTQYF. The CDR3 nucleotides read TGTGCCAACCATGTACGCCGGGACAGGGTAAAGACCCAGTACTTC.

The genes are TRBV18 and TRBJ1-5, with 8 bases lining up with TRBD1. Trimming took 4 bases from V and 5 from J; bases not matched to a gene: 7. Germline CDR1 is KGHSH and CDR2 is LQKENI. This CDR3 contains 15 residues. The CDR3, as DNA: TGTGCCAGCTCACAACTCAGGGGGCAGGATCAGCCCCAGCATTTT. Amino acids: CASSQLRGQDQPQHF.

The rearrangement uses TRBV6-5 and TRBJ2-7; 7 bases match TRBD1. CDR1 and CDR2 (germline): MNHEY, SVGAGI. V lost 7 bases to trimming and J lost 6 bases; unmatched junction nucleotides: 6. This CDR3 is 12 amino acids long. CDR3 in amino acids: CASMVGDSEQYF. CDR3 nucleotide sequence: TGTGCCAGCATGGTAGGGGACAGCGAGCAGTACTTC.

The J gene is TRBJ1-2, the V gene TRBV30; D is undetermined. The CDR3 has 11 residues. The V gene's germline CDR1 is GTSNPN and CDR2 SVGIG (reference sequence). Trimming cost V 3 bases and J 8 bases, with 10 bases left between them. CDR3 residues: CAWSPTGGYTF. The CDR3 DNA sequence: TGTGCCTGGAGCCCGACTGGAGGCTACACCTTC.

The chain uses TRBV6-5 and TRBJ2-1, with D maybe TRBD2 (5 bases). CDR3 size: 13 residues. Trimming shortened V by 8 bases and J by 6 bases, and 14 bases separated the two germline ends. Germline loops: CDR1 MNHEY, CDR2 SVGAGI. The chain's CDR3 is CASAASGPNEQFF. The CDR3 region has the DNA TGTGCCAGCGCCGCGAGCGGACCCAATGAGCAGTTCTTC.

The chain uses TRBV5-1 and TRBJ1-2, with 7 bases that match TRBD1. The V and J ends lost 1 base and 8 bases, in that order; junction bases with no gene match: 8. The germline V gene encodes CDR1 SGHRS and CDR2 YFSETQ. CDR3 length equals 14 residues. The CDR3 reads CASSLNAQGSGYTF. CDR3 nucleotide sequence: TGCGCCAGCAGCTTGAATGCACAGGGGAGCGGCTACACCTTC.

This chain connects TRBV15 to TRBJ2-6; no clear D gene. Per the germline V gene, CDR1 is LNHNV and CDR2 is YYDKDF (reference sequence). CDR3 size: 17 residues. The V gene lost 0 bases and the J gene lost 4 bases, with 13 bases spanning the gap. CDR3 in amino acids: CATSRDLLGTGANVLTF. CDR3 DNA: TGTGCCACCAGCAGAGATCTTTTGGGTACCGGGGCCAACGTCCTGACTTTC.

The chain links TRBV28 to TRBJ1-2; D gene unclear. The ends were cut back, 5 bases at V and 8 bases at J, with 18 bases in the middle. CDR3 length: 14 amino acids. Germline values: CDR1 MDHEN, CDR2 SYDVKM. This chain's CDR3 is CASSRYPQAEGYTF. The CDR3 DNA follows: TGTGCCAGCAGTCGCTACCCCCAGGCTGAAGGCTACACCTTC.

The CDR3 spells CASSRVLITGELFF. CDR3 sequence (DNA): TGTGCCAGCTCCCGGGTGTTGATCACCGGGGAGCTGTTTTTT. The rearrangement links TRBV6-5 to TRBJ2-2; D gene unclear. Germline V gene data show CDR1 as MNHEY and CDR2 as SVGAGI. Trimming shortened V by 8 bases and J by 4 bases, and 14 bases separated the two germline ends. The CDR3 has 14 residues.

The chain couples TRBV14 to TRBJ2-7, with 7 bases lining up with TRBD1. Germline V gene lookup returns CDR1 SGHDN and CDR2 FVKESK. The CDR3 has 15 residues. The V segment lost 4 bases and the J segment 1 base; nucleotides outside the gene matches: 7. The CDR3 loop reads CASSPRRGSSYEQYF. Here the CDR3 DNA reads TGTGCCAGCAGCCCTCGCAGGGGGAGTTCCTACGAGCAGTACTTC.

The genes are TRBV5-5 and TRBJ2-3, with D hard to call. The germline CDR1 and CDR2 sequences are SGHKS and YYEKEE (reference sequence). Trimming stripped 4 bases from V and 4 bases from J, with 13 bases between. The CDR3 is 14 amino acids. This CDR3 is CASSLVRMADTQYF. CDR3 DNA sequence: TGTGCCAGCAGCCTCGTGAGAATGGCAGATACGCAGTATTTT.

This chain uses TRBV5-6 with TRBJ1-6; D gene ambiguous. Germline V gene data show CDR1 as SGHDT and CDR2 as YYEEEE. The V and J ends lost 0 bases and 1 base respectively, with 8 bases between them. The CDR3 has 16 amino acids. The CDR3 spells CASSLGWGSYNSPLHF. The CDR3 nucleotides read TGTGCCAGCAGCTTGGGCTGGGGATCCTATAATTCACCCCTCCACTTT. The full variable domain, its missing parts supplied by reference TRBV5-6 and TRBJ1-6, is DAGVTQSPTHLIKTRGQQVTLRCSPKSGHDTVSWYQQALGQGPQFIFQYYEEEERQRGNFPDRFSGHQFPNYSSELNVNALLLGDSALYLCASSLGWGSYNSPLHFGNGTRLTVT.

CDR3 residues: CAWERGERTGELFF. In nucleotides, the CDR3 is TGTGCCTGGGAAAGGGGCGAGAGGACCGGGGAGCTGTTTTTT. V and J are TRBV30 and TRBJ2-2, with D perhaps matching TRBD1 (5 bases). CDR1 is GTSNPN, CDR2 SVGIG, per germline (reference sequence). This CDR3 has 14 amino acids. V lost 5 bases and J lost 5, with 15 bases in between.

This chain joins TRBV5-1 and TRBJ1-1; 9 nucleotides line up with TRBD1. V gave up 4 bases and J gave up 2 bases; unmatched junction bases: 9. Germline assignment: CDR1 SGHRS and CDR2 YFSETQ. The CDR3 has 16 residues. In nucleotides, the CDR3 is TGCGCCAGCAGCGCCGGGGGACAGGGATTTAACACTGAAGCTTTCTTT. Protein product: CASSAGGQGFNTEAFF.

The rearrangement uses TRBV6-5 and TRBJ1-5; no clear D. CDR3 length equals 13 residues. CDR1 MNHEY and CDR2 SVGAGI come from the germline V gene. Trimming left V 6 bases short and J 5 bases short, with 11 bases between. CDR3 nucleotides: TGTGCCAGCAGATCTTGGAGGGATCAGCCCCAGCATTTT. It is translated as CASRSWRDQPQHF.

The chain recombines TRBV10-3 with TRBJ2-7, with 9 positions matching TRBD1. Germline CDR1 ENHRY, CDR2 SYGVKD. This CDR3 region has 13 residues. The junction had 4 bases not matched to a gene; V was cut back by 8 bases and J by 2 bases. The CDR3 nucleotides read TGTGCCATCGGGAGACAGGGGGCCTACGAGCAGTACTTC. Protein: CAIGRQGAYEQYF.

V usage is TRBV6-2 or TRBV6-3 and J usage is TRBJ2-5, with 13 bases aligning to TRBD2. The germline V gene has CDR1 MNHEY and CDR2 SVGEGT. Trimming removed 2 bases from V and 5 bases from J; junction bases left unmatched: 8. This CDR3 has 17 residues. CDR3 amino acids: CASSYRLAGGTLETQYF. CDR3 bases: TGTGCCAGCAGTTACCGACTAGCGGGGGGCACCCTGGAGACCCAGTACTTC.

The rearrangement links TRBV18 to TRBJ2-1; D is perhaps TRBD2 (5 bases). V was cut by 5 bases and J by 5 bases, with 10 bases left in between. The CDR3 is 13 amino acids. CDR1 and CDR2 from the germline V gene are KGHSH and LQKENI. CDR3 region: CASSTTTDNEQFF. The CDR3 coding sequence is TGTGCCAGCTCAACGACTACTGACAATGAGCAGTTCTTC.

V and J are TRBV7-2 and TRBJ2-7; no clear D gene. The CDR3 has 13 amino acids. The V and J ends lost 2 bases and 2 bases respectively, with 7 bases between them. The germline CDR1 and CDR2 sequences are SGHTA and FQGNSA. DNA for the CDR3: TGTGCCAGCAGCTTAACACAGACCTACGAGCAGTACTTC. This gives the protein CASSLTQTYEQYF.

The genes are TRBV6-4 and TRBJ2-2; TRBD2 aligns across 8 bases. This CDR3 has 15 residues. From germline, CDR1 is MRHNA and CDR2 SNTAGT. Trimming took 0 bases from V and 7 from J; bases not matched to a gene: 4. The CDR3 DNA reads as TGTGCCAGCAGTGACTCGAGCGGGGGTAGCGGGGAGCTGTTTTTT. As protein: CASSDSSGGSGELFF.

J is TRBJ1-3 and V is TRBV27, with D perhaps matching TRBD1 (5 bases). The CDR3 runs to 18 residues. The V end lost 5 bases, the J end lost 0 bases, and 20 bases lay between the germline ends. Germline CDR1 MNHEY, CDR2 SMNVEV (reference sequence). The CDR3 sequence is CASSPRGNRPSSGNTIYF. CDR3 nucleotide sequence: TGTGCCAGCAGTCCCCGGGGGAACAGACCGAGCTCTGGAAACACCATATATTTT.

The V and J genes are TRBV2 and TRBJ1-2; no reliable D call. The germline V gene has CDR1 SNHLY and CDR2 FYNNEI. V shed 3 bases and J shed 4 bases, with 9 bases lying between them. There are 13 residues in the CDR3. The CDR3 DNA follows: TGTGCCAGCAGTGACTCCGCTGGCTATGGCTACACCTTC. It encodes CASSDSAGYGYTF.